This T cell receptor (beta chain) was profiled in a study of OX40 agonist ivuxolimab in advanced cancers. Study summary: Partial responses were observed in three patients, of whom one had hepatocellular carcinoma and two had cutaneous melanoma.

Assay: immunoSEQ multiplex PCR; the TCRdb copy retains only in-frame clones and omits some. The repertoire holds 70,000 to 90,000 clones, with around four fifths as singletons. From germline, CDR1 is SGHTA and CDR2 FQGTGA. The CDR3 runs 14 residues. V lost 4 bases, J lost 5 bases, and 6 bases stayed unmatched. The material was CD4+ or CD8+ T cells sorted from blood, obtained in a trial of the OX40 agonist ivuxolimab. The clonotype was recovered from an adult with an advanced solid tumor such as melanoma, head and neck, liver or kidney cancer. V is TRBV7-3 and J is TRBJ2-3, with TRBD2 matching 7 bases. CDR3 DNA sequence: TGTGCCAGCAGCTCCTACCAGCGGGGAGATACGCAGTATTTT. Translating gives CASSSYQRGDTQYF.